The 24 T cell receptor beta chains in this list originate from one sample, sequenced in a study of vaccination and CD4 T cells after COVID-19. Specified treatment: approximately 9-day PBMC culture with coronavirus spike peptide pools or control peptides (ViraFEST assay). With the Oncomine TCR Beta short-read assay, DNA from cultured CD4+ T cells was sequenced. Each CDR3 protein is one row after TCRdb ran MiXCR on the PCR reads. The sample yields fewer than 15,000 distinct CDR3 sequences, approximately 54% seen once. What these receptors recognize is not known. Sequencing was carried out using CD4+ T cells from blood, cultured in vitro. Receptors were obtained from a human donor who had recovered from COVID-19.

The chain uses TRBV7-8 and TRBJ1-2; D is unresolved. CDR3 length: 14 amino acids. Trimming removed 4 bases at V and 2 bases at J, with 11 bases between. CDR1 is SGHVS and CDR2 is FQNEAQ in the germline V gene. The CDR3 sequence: CASSSVPANYGYTF. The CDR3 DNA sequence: TGTGCCAGCAGCTCTGTCCCGGCCAACTATGGCTACACCTTC.

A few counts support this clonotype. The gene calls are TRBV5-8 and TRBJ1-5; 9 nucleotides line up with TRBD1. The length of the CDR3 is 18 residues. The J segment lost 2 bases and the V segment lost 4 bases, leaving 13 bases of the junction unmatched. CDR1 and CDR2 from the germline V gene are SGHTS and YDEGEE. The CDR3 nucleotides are TGTGCCAGCAGCCGGTCCCGGGACAGGGCCGGGGGCAATCAGCCCCAGCATTTT. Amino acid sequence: CASSRSRDRAGGNQPQHF.

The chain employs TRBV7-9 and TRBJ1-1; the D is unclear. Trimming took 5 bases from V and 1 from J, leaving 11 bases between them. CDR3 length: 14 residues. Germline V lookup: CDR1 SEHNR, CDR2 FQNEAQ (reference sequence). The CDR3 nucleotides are TGTGCCAGCAGCCCAGCATTGTCGAACACTGAAGCTTTCTTT. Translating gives CASSPALSNTEAFF.

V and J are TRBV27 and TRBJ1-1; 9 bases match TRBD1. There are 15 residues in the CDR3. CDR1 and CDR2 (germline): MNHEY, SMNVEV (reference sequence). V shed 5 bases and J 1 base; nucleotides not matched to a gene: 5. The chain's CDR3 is CASSHRDRANTEAFF. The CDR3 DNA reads TGTGCCAGCAGTCACCGGGACAGGGCGAACACTGAAGCTTTCTTT.

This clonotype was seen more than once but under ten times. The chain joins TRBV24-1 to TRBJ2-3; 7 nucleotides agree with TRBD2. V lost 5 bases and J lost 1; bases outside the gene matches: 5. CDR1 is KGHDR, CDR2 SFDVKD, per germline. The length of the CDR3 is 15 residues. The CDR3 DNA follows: TGTGCCACCAGTGCCAAACGGGAGGGCACAGATACGCAGTATTTT. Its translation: CATSAKREGTDTQYF.

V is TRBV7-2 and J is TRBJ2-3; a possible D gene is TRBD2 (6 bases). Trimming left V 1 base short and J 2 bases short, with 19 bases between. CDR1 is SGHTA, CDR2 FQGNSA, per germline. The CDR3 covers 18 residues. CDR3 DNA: TGTGCCAGCAGCTTAGACCCAATAGCGGCGACGCACACAGATACGCAGTATTTT. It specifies CASSLDPIAATHTDTQYF.

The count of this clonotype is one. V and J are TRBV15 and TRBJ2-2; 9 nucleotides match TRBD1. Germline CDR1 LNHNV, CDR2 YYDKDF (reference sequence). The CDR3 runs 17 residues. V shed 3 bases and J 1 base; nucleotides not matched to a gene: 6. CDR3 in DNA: TGTGCCACCAGCAGTGCACAGGGGGCGGAGAACACCGGGGAGCTGTTTTTT. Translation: CATSSAQGAENTGELFF.

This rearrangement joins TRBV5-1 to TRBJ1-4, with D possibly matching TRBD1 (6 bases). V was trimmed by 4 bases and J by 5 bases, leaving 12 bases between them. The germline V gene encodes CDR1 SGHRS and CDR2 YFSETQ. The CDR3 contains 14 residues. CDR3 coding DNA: TGCGCCAGCAGCCTGGGGGCAGGGAATGAAAAACTGTTTTTT. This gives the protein CASSLGAGNEKLFF.

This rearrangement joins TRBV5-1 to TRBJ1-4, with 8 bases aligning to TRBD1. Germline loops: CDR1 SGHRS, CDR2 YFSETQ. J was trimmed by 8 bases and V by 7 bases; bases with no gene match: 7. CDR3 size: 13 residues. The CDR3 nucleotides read TGCGCCAGCCGACAGACAGGGGTCGAAAAACTGTTTTTT. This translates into CASRQTGVEKLFF.

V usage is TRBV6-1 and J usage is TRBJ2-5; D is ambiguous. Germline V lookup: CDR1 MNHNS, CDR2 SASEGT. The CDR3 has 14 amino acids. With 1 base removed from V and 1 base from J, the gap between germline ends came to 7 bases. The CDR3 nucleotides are TGTGCCAGCAGTGAAGGGGCCGGCCAAGAGACCCAGTACTTC. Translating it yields CASSEGAGQETQYF.

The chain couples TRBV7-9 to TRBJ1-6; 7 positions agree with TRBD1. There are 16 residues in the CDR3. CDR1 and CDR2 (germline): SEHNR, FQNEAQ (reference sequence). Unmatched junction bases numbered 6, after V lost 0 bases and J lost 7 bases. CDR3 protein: CASSLATGQRNSPLHF. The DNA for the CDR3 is TGTGCCAGCAGCTTAGCGACGGGACAGAGAAATTCACCCCTCCACTTT. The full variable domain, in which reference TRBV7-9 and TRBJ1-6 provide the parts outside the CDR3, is DTGVSQNPRHKITKRGQNVTFRCDPISEHNRLYWYRQTLGQGPEFLTYFQNEAQLEKSRLLSDRFSAERPKGSFSTLEIQRTEQGDSAMYLCASSLATGQRNSPLHFGNGTRLTVT.

The CDR3 bases are TGTGCCAGCAGCCAAGATGTCGTTGTGGAAAATCAGCCCCAGCATTTT. Its protein product is CASSQDVVVENQPQHF. V and J are TRBV3-1 and TRBJ1-5; D ambiguous. Trimming left V 0 bases short and J 4 bases short, with 13 bases between. The CDR3 contains 16 residues. The germline gives CDR1 LGHDT, CDR2 YNNKEL (reference sequence).

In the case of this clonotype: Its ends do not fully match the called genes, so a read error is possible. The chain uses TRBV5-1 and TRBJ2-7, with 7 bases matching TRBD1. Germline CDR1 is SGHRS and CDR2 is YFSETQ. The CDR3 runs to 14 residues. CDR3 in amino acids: CASSLGQRPDEQYF. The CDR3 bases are TGTGCCAGCAGCTTGGGACAGCGGCCTGACGAGCAGTACTTC. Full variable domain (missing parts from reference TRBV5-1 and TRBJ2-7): KAGVTQTPRYLIKTRGQQVTLSCSPISGHRSVSWYQQTPGQGLQFLFEYFSETQRNKGNFPGRFSGRQFSNSRSEMNVSTLELGDSALYLCASSLGQRPDEQYFGPGTRLTVT.

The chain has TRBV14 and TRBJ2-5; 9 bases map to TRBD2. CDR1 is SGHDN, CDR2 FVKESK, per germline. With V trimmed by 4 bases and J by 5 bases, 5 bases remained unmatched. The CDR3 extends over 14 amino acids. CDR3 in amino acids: CASSLAGVTETQYF. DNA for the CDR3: TGTGCCAGCAGCCTAGCGGGAGTTACGGAGACCCAGTACTTC.

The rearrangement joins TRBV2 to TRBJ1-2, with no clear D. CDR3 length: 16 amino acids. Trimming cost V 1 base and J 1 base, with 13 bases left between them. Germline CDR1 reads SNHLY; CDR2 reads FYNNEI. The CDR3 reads CASSEEPRRLNYGYTF. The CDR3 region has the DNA TGTGCCAGCAGTGAAGAGCCTAGGCGCCTTAACTATGGCTACACCTTC.

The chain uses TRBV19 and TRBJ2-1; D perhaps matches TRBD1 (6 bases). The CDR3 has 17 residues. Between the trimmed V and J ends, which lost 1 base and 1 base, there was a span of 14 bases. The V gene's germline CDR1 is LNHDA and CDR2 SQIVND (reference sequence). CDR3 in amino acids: CASSIAPDSRSYNEQFF. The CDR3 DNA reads TGTGCCAGTAGTATAGCCCCGGACAGTAGATCCTACAATGAGCAGTTCTTC.

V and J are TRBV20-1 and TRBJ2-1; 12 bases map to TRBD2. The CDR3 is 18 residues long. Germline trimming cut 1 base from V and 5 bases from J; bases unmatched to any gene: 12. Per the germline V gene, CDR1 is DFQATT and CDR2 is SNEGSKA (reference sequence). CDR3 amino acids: CSARGMASGRAHDNEQFF. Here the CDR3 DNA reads TGCAGTGCTAGAGGTATGGCTAGCGGGAGGGCCCACGACAATGAGCAGTTCTTC.

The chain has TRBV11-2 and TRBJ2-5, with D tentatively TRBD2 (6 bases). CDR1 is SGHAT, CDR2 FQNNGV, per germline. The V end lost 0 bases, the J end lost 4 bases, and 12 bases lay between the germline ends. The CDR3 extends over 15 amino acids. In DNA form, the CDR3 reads TGTGCCAGCAGCTTAGAGTCGGGAGTGGGAGAGACCCAGTACTTC. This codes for CASSLESGVGETQYF.

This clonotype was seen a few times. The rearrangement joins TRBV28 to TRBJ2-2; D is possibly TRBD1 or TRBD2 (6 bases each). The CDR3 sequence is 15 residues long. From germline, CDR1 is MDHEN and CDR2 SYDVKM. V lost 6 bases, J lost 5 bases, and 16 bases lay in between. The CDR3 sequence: CASSPPWGATGELFF. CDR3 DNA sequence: TGTGCCAGCAGCCCCCCGTGGGGGGCGACCGGGGAGCTGTTTTTT.

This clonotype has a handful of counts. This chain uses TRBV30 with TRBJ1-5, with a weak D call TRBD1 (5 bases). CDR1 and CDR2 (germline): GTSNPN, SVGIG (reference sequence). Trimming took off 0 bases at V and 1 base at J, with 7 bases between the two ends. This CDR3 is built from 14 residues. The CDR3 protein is CAWSVQGSNQPQHF. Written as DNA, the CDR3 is TGTGCCTGGAGTGTCCAGGGAAGCAATCAGCCCCAGCATTTT.

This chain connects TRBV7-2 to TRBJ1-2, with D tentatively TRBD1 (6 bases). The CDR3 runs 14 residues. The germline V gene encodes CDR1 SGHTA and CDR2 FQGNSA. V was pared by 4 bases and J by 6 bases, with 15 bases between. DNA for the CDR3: TGTGCCAGCAGCTCGTCGACAGGTTCTAATGGCTACACCTTC. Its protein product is CASSSSTGSNGYTF.

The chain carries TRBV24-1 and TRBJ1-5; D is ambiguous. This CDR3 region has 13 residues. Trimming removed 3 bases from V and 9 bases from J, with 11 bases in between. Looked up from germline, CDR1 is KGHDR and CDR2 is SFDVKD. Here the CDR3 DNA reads TGTGCCACCAGTGATGGCGGGGAAAGGCCCCAGCATTTT. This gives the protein CATSDGGERPQHF.

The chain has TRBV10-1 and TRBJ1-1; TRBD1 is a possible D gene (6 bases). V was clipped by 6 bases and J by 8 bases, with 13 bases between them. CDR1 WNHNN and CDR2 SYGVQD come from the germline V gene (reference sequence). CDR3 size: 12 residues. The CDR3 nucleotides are TGCGCCAGCAGGACACAAACAGGGGAAGCTTTCTTT. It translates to CASRTQTGEAFF.

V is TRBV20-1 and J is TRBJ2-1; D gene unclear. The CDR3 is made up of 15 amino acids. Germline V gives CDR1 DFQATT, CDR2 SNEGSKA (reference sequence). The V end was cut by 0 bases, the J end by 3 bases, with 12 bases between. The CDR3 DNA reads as TGCAGTGCTAGAGAAACTCAGCCGTACTACAATGAGCAGTTCTTC. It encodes CSARETQPYYNEQFF.